This T cell receptor (beta chain) was retrieved from a study of OX40 agonist ivuxolimab in advanced cancers. Study findings and constraints: At 0.1 to 3.0 mg/kg and by week 6, CD4+ and CD8+ T cells in the blood had expanded clonally.

Assay used: immunoSEQ multiplex PCR; TCRdb lists only in-frame clones, some missing. The sample holds 45,000 to 60,000 clones, 79% seen once. This clone was detected only a few times. Antigen: not known. Anyone with autoimmune disease history or systemic immunosuppression was excluded. This TCR derives from an adult with an advanced solid tumor such as melanoma, head and neck, liver or kidney cancer. The specimen was CD4+ or CD8+ T cells sorted from blood, collected in a trial of the OX40 agonist ivuxolimab.

CDR3 DNA sequence: TGTGCCATCAGTGAATCCGGAGCCTCTGGAAACACCATATATTTT. Its translation: CAISESGASGNTIYF. This chain links TRBV10-3 with TRBJ1-3; no firm D call. The CDR3 contains 15 residues. V lost 3 bases and J 0 bases, leaving 9 bases between the germline ends. Germline V gene sequence: CDR1 ENHRY, CDR2 SYGVKD.